The TCR beta chain under discussion was sequenced for a study of blood T cells in healthy people across ages. Study conclusions and caveats: Possibly confounding the expanded clonotype changes was the fact that donor CMV status was unknown. Long-lived and aged donors differed, with more naive CD4+ cells and higher diversity in the long-lived.

This clonotype was recorded a few times. No antigen is known for it. Sample-barcoded 5' priming and a J-beta primer mix drove a second PCR of about 7 to 12 cycles. All cDNA molecules were each tagged by a template-switch adaptor with 12 random nucleotides. TCRdb re-called the 5' RACE reads through MiXCR, storing one row per CDR3 protein. The repertoire holds 1.5 million to 1.9 million distinct CDR3 sequences, with about 45% as singletons. The clonotype was recovered from a woman under 30 in good health. The sequenced sample consisted of blood.

The CDR3 spells CASSPAGQVKQPQHF. The CDR3 DNA reads TGTGCCAGCAGTCCCGCGGGACAGGTAAAACAGCCCCAGCATTTT. The chain is built from TRBV6-2 or TRBV6-3 and TRBJ1-5; 8 bases are shared with TRBD1. Unmatched junction bases numbered 10, after V lost 5 bases and J lost 7 bases. Germline V gene sequence: CDR1 MNHEY, CDR2 SVGEGT. The CDR3 sequence is 15 residues long.